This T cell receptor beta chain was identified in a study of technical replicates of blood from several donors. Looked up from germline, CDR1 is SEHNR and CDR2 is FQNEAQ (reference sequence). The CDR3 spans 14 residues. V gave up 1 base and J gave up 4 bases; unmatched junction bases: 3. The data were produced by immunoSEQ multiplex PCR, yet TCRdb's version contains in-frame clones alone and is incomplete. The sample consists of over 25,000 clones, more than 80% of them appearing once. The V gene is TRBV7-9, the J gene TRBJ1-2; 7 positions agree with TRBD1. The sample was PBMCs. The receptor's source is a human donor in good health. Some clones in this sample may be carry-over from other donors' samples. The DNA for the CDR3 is TGTGCCAGCAGCTTAGACGGGACAGTCTATGGCTACACCTTC. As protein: CASSLDGTVYGYTF. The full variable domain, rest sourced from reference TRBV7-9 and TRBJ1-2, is DTGVSQNPRHKITKRGQNVTFRCDPISEHNRLYWYRQTLGQGPEFLTYFQNEAQLEKSRLLSDRFSAERPKGSFSTLEIQRTEQGDSAMYLCASSLDGTVYGYTFGSGTRLTVV.